This entry concerns a single T cell receptor beta chain. Antigen specificity is unknown. Lamina propria and intraepithelial lymphocytes were released by processing graft tissue. Sequencing was performed with immunoSEQ multiplex PCR; in TCRdb, only in-frame clones are kept and a portion is missing. This sample has 60,000 to 75,000 clones, with roughly 89% found just once. This entry comes from a study of graft-versus-host responses after intestinal transplantation. About the research overall: Grafts were multivisceral, liver-intestinal, or isolated intestinal. Study-wide findings and caveats: Allografts of one patient group, those with graft-donor T cell macrochimerism, had high graft-versus-host to host-versus-graft clonal ratios.

Trimming cost V 4 bases and J 0 bases, with 5 bases left between them. CDR3 length: 13 residues. The germline gives CDR1 WNHNN, CDR2 SYGVQD (reference sequence). Here the sequenced sample was ileum tissue, taken approximately 370 days after transplant. V is TRBV10-1 and J is TRBJ2-3; D gene ambiguous. The sequence came from a human patient who received an intestinal transplant, so some T cells may come from the graft donor. The CDR3 is CASSGSSTDTQYF. CDR3 coding DNA: TGCGCCAGCAGTGGATCTAGCACAGATACGCAGTATTTT.